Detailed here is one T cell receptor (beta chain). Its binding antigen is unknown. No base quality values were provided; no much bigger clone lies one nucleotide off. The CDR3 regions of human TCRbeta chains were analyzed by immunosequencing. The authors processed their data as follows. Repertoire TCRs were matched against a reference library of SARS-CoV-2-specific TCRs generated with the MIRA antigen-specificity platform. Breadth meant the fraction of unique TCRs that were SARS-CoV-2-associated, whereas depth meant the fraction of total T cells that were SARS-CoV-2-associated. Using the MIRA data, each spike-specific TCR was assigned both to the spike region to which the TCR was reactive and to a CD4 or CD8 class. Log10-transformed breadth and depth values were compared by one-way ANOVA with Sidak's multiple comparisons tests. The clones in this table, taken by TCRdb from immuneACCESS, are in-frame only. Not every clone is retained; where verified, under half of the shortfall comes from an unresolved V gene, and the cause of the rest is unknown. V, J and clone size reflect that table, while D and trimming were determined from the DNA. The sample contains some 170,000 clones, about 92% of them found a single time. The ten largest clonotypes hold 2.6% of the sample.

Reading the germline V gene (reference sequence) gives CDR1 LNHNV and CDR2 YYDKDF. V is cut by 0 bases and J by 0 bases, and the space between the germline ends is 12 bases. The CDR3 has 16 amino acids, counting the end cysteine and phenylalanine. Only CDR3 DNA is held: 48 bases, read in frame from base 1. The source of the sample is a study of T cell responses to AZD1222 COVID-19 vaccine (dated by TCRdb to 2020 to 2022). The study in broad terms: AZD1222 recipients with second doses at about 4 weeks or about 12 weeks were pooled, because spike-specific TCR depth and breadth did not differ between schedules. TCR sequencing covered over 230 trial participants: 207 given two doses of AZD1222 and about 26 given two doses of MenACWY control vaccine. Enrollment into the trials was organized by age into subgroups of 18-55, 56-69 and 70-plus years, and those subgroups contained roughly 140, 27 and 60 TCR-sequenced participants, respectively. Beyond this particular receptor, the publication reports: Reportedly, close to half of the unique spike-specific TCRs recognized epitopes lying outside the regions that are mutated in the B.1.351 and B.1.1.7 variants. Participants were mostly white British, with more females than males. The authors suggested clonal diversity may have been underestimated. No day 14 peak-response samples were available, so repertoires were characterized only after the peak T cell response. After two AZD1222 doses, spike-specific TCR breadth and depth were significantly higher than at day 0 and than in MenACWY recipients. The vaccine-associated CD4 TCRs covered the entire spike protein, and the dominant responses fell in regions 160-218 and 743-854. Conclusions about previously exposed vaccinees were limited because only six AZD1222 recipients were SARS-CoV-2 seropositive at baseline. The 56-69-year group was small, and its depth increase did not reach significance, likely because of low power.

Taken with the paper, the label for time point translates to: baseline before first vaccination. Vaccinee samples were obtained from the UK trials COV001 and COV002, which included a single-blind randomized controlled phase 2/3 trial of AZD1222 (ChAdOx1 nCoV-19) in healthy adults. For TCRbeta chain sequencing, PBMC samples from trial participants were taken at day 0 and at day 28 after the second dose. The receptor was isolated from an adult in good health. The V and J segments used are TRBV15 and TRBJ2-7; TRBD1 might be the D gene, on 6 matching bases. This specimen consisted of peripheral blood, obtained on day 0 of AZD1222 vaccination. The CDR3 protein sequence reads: CATSRDRQALSYEQYF. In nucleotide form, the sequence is TGTGCCACCAGCAGAGATAGACAGGCCCTCTCCTACGAGCAGTACTTC.